Given below is one TCR beta chain in context. The data originate from a study of blood T cell repertoires in COVID-19. About the study: Sources were T cells, B-cell-depleted T cells, or PBMCs; the material itself was cDNA or gDNA.

Patients of the Seattle cohort, enrolled during active infection, were followed longitudinally. Clones were read by immunoSEQ multiplex PCR, and TCRdb kept only the in-frame ones, dropping some. The profile covers a few hundred thousand clones, with approximately 85% appearing a single time and roughly 8.2% taken by the ten largest. CDR1 is KGHSH, CDR2 LQKENI, per germline. J was trimmed by 0 bases and V by 5 bases; bases with no gene match: 5. The CDR3 has 16 residues. Material for sequencing was peripheral blood. This sequence was found in a woman older than 75 with COVID-19, enrolled during active disease. The rearrangement uses TRBV18 and TRBJ2-1; TRBD2 agrees at 9 bases. The CDR3 DNA is TGTGCCAGCTCAACCGATAGCGGGAGCTCCTACAATGAGCAGTTCTTC. Its protein product is CASSTDSGSSYNEQFF.